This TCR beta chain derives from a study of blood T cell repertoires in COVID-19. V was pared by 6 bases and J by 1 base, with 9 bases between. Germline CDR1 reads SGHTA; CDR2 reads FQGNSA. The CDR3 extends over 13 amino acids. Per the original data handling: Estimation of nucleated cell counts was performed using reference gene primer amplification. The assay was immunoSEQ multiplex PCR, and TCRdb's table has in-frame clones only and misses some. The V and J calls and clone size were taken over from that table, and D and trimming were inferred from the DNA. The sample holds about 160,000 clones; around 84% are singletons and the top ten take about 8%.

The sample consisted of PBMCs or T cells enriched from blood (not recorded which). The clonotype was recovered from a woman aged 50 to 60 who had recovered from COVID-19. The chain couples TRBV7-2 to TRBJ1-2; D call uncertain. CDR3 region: CASRPDVNYGYTF. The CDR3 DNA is TGTGCCAGCAGGCCAGATGTTAACTATGGCTACACCTTC.